Listed here are 20 T cell receptor beta chains from one sample, sequenced in a study of control samples from healthy donors and cancer patients. This table comes from immunoSEQ multiplex PCR, and its TCRdb copy is limited to in-frame clones, with some not included. The profile shows under 100,000 clones, around 90% of them singletons. What was sequenced was PBMCs. All receptors derive from a woman aged 45-59 years with colorectal cancer.

The V call is TRBV5-1, the J call TRBJ1-2; 8 bases line up with TRBD1. V shed 4 bases and J 4 bases; nucleotides not matched to a gene: 9. This CDR3 has 15 amino acids. Germline CDR1 reads SGHRS; CDR2 reads YFSETQ. CDR3 sequence reads: CASSLTGEGAYGYTF. The CDR3, as DNA: TGCGCCAGCAGCCTGACAGGGGAAGGGGCCTATGGCTACACCTTC.

J is TRBJ2-3 and V is TRBV5-1; D ambiguous. V was trimmed by 0 bases and J by 0 bases, leaving 11 bases between them. Germline-derived CDR1 and CDR2 are SGHRS and YFSETQ. The length of the CDR3 is 16 residues. The CDR3 DNA sequence: TGCGCCAGCAGCTTGGAGTACAGACAAAGCACAGATACGCAGTATTTT. Protein: CASSLEYRQSTDTQYF.

The rearrangement uses TRBV10-1 and TRBJ1-3; perhaps TRBD1 as D (6 bases). The CDR3 totals 16 residues. Per the germline V gene, CDR1 is WNHNN and CDR2 is SYGVQD (reference sequence). V was cut by 3 bases and J by 3 bases, with 15 bases left in between. For the CDR3, the DNA is TGCGCCAGCAGTGAAGACAGGACCCAAGGTGGAAACACCATATATTTT. This sequence encodes CASSEDRTQGGNTIYF.

The gene calls are TRBV6-2 or TRBV6-3 and TRBJ2-1; 9 bases are shared with TRBD1. The CDR3 is made up of 15 amino acids. Germline CDR1 is MNHEY and CDR2 is SVGEGT. After removal of 2 bases from V and 4 bases from J, the junction contained 3 bases not matched to a gene. The CDR3 DNA follows: TGTGCCAGCAGTTACGACGGGACAGGGTACAATGAGCAGTTCTTC. Translated, it gives CASSYDGTGYNEQFF.

The chain carries TRBV24-1 and TRBJ2-2; weak D call: TRBD1 (5 bases). Germline loops: CDR1 KGHDR, CDR2 SFDVKD. This CDR3 has 14 residues. The V gene lost 4 bases and the J gene lost 6 bases, with 11 bases spanning the gap. In DNA form, the CDR3 reads TGTGCCACCAGTGACGCCACAGGAGCCGGGGAGCTGTTTTTT. Its translation is CATSDATGAGELFF.

In DNA form, the CDR3 reads TGTGCCAGCAATACAGGGTCCCCTGGTAATTCACCCCTCCACTTT. Amino acids: CASNTGSPGNSPLHF. V gene TRBV6-5 combines with J gene TRBJ1-6, with D perhaps TRBD1 (6 bases). The CDR3 sequence is 15 residues long. Between the trimmed V and J ends, which lost 7 bases and 6 bases, there was a span of 16 bases. Germline V gives CDR1 MNHEY, CDR2 SVGAGI.

The gene calls are TRBV7-8 and TRBJ1-1; a weak D match, TRBD1 (6 bases). V lost 2 bases and J 2 bases, leaving 9 bases between the germline ends. Germline CDR1 is SGHVS and CDR2 is FQNEAQ. The CDR3 spans 14 residues. The DNA for the CDR3 is TGTGCCAGCAGCTTAACGGGGGGCAACACTGAAGCTTTCTTT. Amino acid sequence: CASSLTGGNTEAFF.

The chain carries TRBV15 and TRBJ2-3; D possibly corresponds to TRBD1 (6 bases). The CDR3 contains 15 residues. Trimming left V 4 bases short and J 2 bases short, with 13 bases between. Germline lookup yields CDR1 LNHNV and CDR2 YYDKDF (reference sequence). CDR3 protein: CATSKGDIYTDTQYF. The CDR3 DNA reads TGTGCCACCAGCAAAGGGGACATATACACAGATACGCAGTATTTT.

V gene TRBV11-3 combines with J gene TRBJ2-1; D unresolved. Trimming left V 5 bases short and J 6 bases short, with 11 bases between. Per the germline V gene, CDR1 is SGHNT and CDR2 is YENEEA. The CDR3 is 13 residues long. The CDR3 DNA follows: TGTGCCAGCAGCCTTGGGGTTACCAATGAGCAGTTCTTC. This encodes CASSLGVTNEQFF.

The chain carries TRBV5-1 and TRBJ1-2; possible D gene TRBD1, 5 bases. Between the trimmed V and J ends, which lost 1 base and 6 bases, there was a span of 7 bases. There are 12 residues in the CDR3. The germline gives CDR1 SGHRS, CDR2 YFSETQ. The CDR3 DNA reads TGCGCCAGCAGCTTGATGGGGGATGGCTACACCTTC. Protein sequence: CASSLMGDGYTF. Complete variable domain (other parts from reference TRBV5-1 and TRBJ1-2): KAGVTQTPRYLIKTRGQQVTLSCSPISGHRSVSWYQQTPGQGLQFLFEYFSETQRNKGNFPGRFSGRQFSNSRSEMNVSTLELGDSALYLCASSLMGDGYTFGSGTRLTVV.

CDR3 bases: TGTGCCAGTAGTACCACCTCAGGACACACCGGGGAGCTGTTTTTT. It is translated as CASSTTSGHTGELFF. V and J are TRBV19 and TRBJ2-2; D is unclear. The CDR3 covers 15 residues. The V end was cut by 4 bases, the J end by 3 bases, with 12 bases between. Germline lookup yields CDR1 LNHDA and CDR2 SQIVND (reference sequence).

This chain links TRBV7-8 with TRBJ1-5; D unresolved. V lost 5 bases and J lost 7, with 12 bases in between. There are 13 residues in the CDR3. Per germline, CDR1 SGHVS and CDR2 FQNEAQ. CDR3 DNA: TGTGCCAGCAGCCTAGACACGATGCAGCCCCAGCATTTT. As protein: CASSLDTMQPQHF.

The V and J genes are TRBV3-1 (or the pseudogene TRBV3-2) and TRBJ1-3, with TRBD1 as a possible D gene (5 bases). This CDR3 region has 15 residues. Between the trimmed V and J ends, which lost 1 base and 3 bases, there was a span of 10 bases. Germline V gives CDR1 LGHDT, CDR2 YNNKEL (reference sequence). The DNA of the CDR3 is TGTGCCAGCAGCCAAGGGGCAGGGTATGGAAACACCATATATTTT. This translates into CASSQGAGYGNTIYF.

V is TRBV28 and J is TRBJ1-3; D is ambiguous. The CDR3 contains 16 residues. Looked up from germline, CDR1 is MDHEN and CDR2 is SYDVKM. Trimming removed 8 bases from V and 0 bases from J, with 17 bases in between. The CDR3 nucleotides are TGTGCCAGCGGTCCCCGGGGAGGAAACTCTGGAAACACCATATATTTT. As protein: CASGPRGGNSGNTIYF.

The chain employs TRBV7-8 and TRBJ2-5; no clear D. CDR1 and CDR2 (germline): SGHVS, FQNEAQ. With 5 bases removed from V and 3 bases from J, the gap between germline ends came to 13 bases. CDR3 length: 14 amino acids. CDR3 residues: CASSPQTQKETQYF. CDR3 sequence (DNA): TGTGCCAGCAGCCCCCAAACACAAAAAGAGACCCAGTACTTC.

V usage is TRBV30 and J usage is TRBJ1-4; 9 bases agree with TRBD1. V shed 0 bases and J 4 bases; nucleotides not matched to a gene: 9. Germline V gene data show CDR1 as GTSNPN and CDR2 as SVGIG (reference sequence). The CDR3 loop spans 17 amino acids. The CDR3: CAWSVTRTTGGNEKLFF. CDR3 DNA sequence: TGTGCCTGGAGTGTAACAAGGACGACAGGGGGTAATGAAAAACTGTTTTTT.

The CDR3 DNA reads TGTGCCAGCAGTTCGGGGAACAATGAGCAGTTCTTC. Protein sequence: CASSSGNNEQFF. The chain has TRBV6-5 and TRBJ2-1, with D tentatively TRBD2 (5 bases). The ends were cut back, 4 bases at V and 5 bases at J, with 6 bases in the middle. Germline-derived CDR1 and CDR2 are MNHEY and SVGAGI. The CDR3 runs to 12 residues.

The rearrangement links TRBV18 to TRBJ1-1; 8 nucleotides match TRBD1. The CDR3 is 16 residues long. CDR1 is KGHSH, CDR2 LQKENI, per germline. The trim removed 3 bases at V and 3 bases at J, leaving 9 bases unmatched. This CDR3 reads CASSPRAGGGDTEAFF. The CDR3 DNA sequence: TGTGCCAGCTCACCCCGGGCAGGGGGCGGCGACACTGAAGCTTTCTTT.

V and J are TRBV5-6 and TRBJ2-6; the D gene is possibly TRBD2 (5 bases). CDR3 length: 18 residues. With 4 bases removed from V and 0 bases from J, the gap between germline ends came to 17 bases. Germline V gene lookup returns CDR1 SGHDT and CDR2 YYEEEE. CDR3 nucleotides: TGTGCCAGCAGCCCCCCCGAAGGCGGGCCCTCTGGGGCCAACGTCCTGACTTTC. Its protein is CASSPPEGGPSGANVLTF.

A few counts support this clone. The chain combines TRBV7-3 with TRBJ1-5, with a possible D match to TRBD1 (6 bases). The length of the CDR3 is 15 residues. Germline V lookup: CDR1 SGHTA, CDR2 FQGTGA. Trimming removed 5 bases at V and 8 bases at J, with 19 bases between. CDR3 bases: TGTGCCAGCAGCCTTACCGGGACACGGGGGGAGCCCCAGCATTTT. As protein: CASSLTGTRGEPQHF.